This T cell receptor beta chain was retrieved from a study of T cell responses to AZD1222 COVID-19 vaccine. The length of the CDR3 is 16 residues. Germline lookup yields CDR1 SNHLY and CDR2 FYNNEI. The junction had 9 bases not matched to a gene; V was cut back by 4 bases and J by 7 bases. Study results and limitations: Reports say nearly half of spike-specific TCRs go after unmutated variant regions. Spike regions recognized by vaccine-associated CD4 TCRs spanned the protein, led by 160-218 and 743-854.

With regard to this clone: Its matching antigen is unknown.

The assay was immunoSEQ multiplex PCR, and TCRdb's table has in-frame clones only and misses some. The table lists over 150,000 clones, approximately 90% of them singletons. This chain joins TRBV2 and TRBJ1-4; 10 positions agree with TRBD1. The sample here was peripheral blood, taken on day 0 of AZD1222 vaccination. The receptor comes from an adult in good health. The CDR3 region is CASSGETGGAVEKLFF. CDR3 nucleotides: TGTGCCAGCAGTGGCGAGACAGGGGGCGCGGTTGAAAAACTGTTTTTT.